One T cell receptor beta chain is described in this entry. The data were taken from a study of blood T cell repertoires in COVID-19. Across the study: COVID-19 samples collected from the United States, Italy and Spain covered acute and convalescent phases.

The V gene lost 2 bases and the J gene lost 8 bases, with 9 bases spanning the gap. The CDR3 spans 13 residues. Looked up from germline, CDR1 is MNHNS and CDR2 is SASEGT. In the original workflow: Amplification of reference gene primers was used by the study to estimate nucleated cell counts. The repertoire was sequenced with immunoSEQ multiplex PCR; TCRdb's copy has only in-frame clones and lacks some. That table gives V, J and clone size, and the DNA gave D and trimming. The table lists 60,000 or so clones, roughly 80% of them singletons. The sample was peripheral blood. The sequence was obtained from a human donor in a cohort sampled during active COVID-19. The chain uses TRBV6-1 and TRBJ1-4; D call uncertain. In nucleotides, the CDR3 is TGTGCCAGCAGTGAATCCAGGAAAGAAAAACTGTTTTTT. Protein sequence: CASSESRKEKLFF.